The 28 T cell receptor beta chains below all came from one sample that was sequenced in a study of early T cells in non-severe SARS-CoV-2 infection. TCRdb re-analysed the 5' RACE reads in MiXCR, keeping a single row per CDR3 protein. The sample has about 38,000 distinct CDR3 sequences, under 8% seen once. The sample here was whole blood, taken at baseline. These receptors were collected from an adult who was a healthcare worker with PCR-confirmed SARS-CoV-2 infection or an uninfected control (not recorded which).

The CDR3 is CASTRAGVGTDTQYF. The DNA for the CDR3 is TGTGCCAGCACCAGAGCGGGAGTTGGCACAGATACGCAGTATTTT. The chain links TRBV11-2 to TRBJ2-3; 8 bases are a match to TRBD2. This CDR3 is 15 amino acids long. Looked up from germline, CDR1 is SGHAT and CDR2 is FQNNGV. The V gene end was trimmed by 7 bases and the J gene end by 1 base; junction bases not matched to a gene: 7.

The rearrangement links TRBV29-1 to TRBJ2-2; 7 positions match TRBD1. J was trimmed by 4 bases and V by 4 bases; bases with no gene match: 6. Germline values: CDR1 SQVTM, CDR2 ANQGSEA. The CDR3 totals 14 residues. DNA of the CDR3: TGCAGCGTTGTATGGCAGGGGGTCACCGGGGAGCTGTTTTTT. This gives the protein CSVVWQGVTGELFF.

This clonotype showed up just a few times. The chain combines TRBV5-1 with TRBJ1-6; D remains unclear. Germline V gives CDR1 SGHRS, CDR2 YFSETQ. The V end was cut by 0 bases, the J end by 5 bases, with 9 bases between. This CDR3 region has 15 residues. The CDR3 protein is CASSLGQFDNSPLHF. The CDR3 bases are TGCGCCAGCAGCTTGGGCCAGTTTGATAATTCACCCCTCCACTTT.

This clonotype was recorded at least ten times. The chain combines TRBV11-2 with TRBJ2-3; D assignment may be TRBD1 or TRBD2 (5 bases each). From germline, CDR1 is SGHAT and CDR2 FQNNGV. V was trimmed by 0 bases and J by 0 bases, leaving 13 bases between them. The CDR3 covers 17 residues. The CDR3 nucleotides are TGTGCCAGCAGCTTAGATCGGGGACGTGCTAGCACAGATACGCAGTATTTT. The encoded protein is CASSLDRGRASTDTQYF. Supplemented by reference TRBV11-2 and TRBJ2-3, the full variable domain reads EAGVAQSPRYKIIEKRQSVAFWCNPISGHATLYWYQQILGQGPKLLIQFQNNGVVDDSQLPKDRFSAERLKGVDSTLKIQPAKLEDSAVYLCASSLDRGRASTDTQYFGPGTRLTVL.

The chain recombines TRBV7-6 with TRBJ1-2, with a tentative D call TRBD1 (5 bases). This CDR3 has 16 residues. The germline V gene has CDR1 SGHVS and CDR2 FNYEAQ. The germline V and J ends were trimmed by 4 bases and 2 bases, with 17 bases remaining between them. The CDR3 DNA reads as TGTGCCAGCAGCTACCGCACCGGGACTGCCAACTATGGCTACACCTTC. It is translated as CASSYRTGTANYGYTF.

The chain has TRBV5-1 and TRBJ2-5; 7 nucleotides agree with TRBD1. Per germline, CDR1 SGHRS and CDR2 YFSETQ. This CDR3 contains 15 residues. Losses at the gene ends were 4 bases for V and 2 bases for J; bases not matched to a gene: 8. The CDR3 reads CASSPWDSGQETQYF. The DNA for the CDR3 is TGCGCCAGCAGCCCTTGGGACAGCGGACAAGAGACCCAGTACTTC.

There are many counts of this clonotype. V gene TRBV30 combines with J gene TRBJ2-5; 11 bases are a match to TRBD2. Losses at the gene ends were 7 bases for V and 2 bases for J; bases not matched to a gene: 9. Germline V lookup: CDR1 GTSNPN, CDR2 SVGIG (reference sequence). The CDR3 is 15 residues long. The CDR3 DNA is TGTGCCTCGACAAGGACTAGCGGGCTTCAAGAGACCCAGTACTTC. Protein: CASTRTSGLQETQYF.

This clonotype was seen at least ten times. The chain has TRBV12-3 or TRBV12-4 and TRBJ1-1; TRBD1 is a possible D gene (6 bases). The CDR3 runs 15 residues. V lost 5 bases, J lost 1 base, and 14 bases lay in between. CDR3 sequence (DNA): TGTGCCAGCAGTCCGCCGAGAGGGGGGAACACTGAAGCTTTCTTT. Its protein product is CASSPPRGGNTEAFF.

J is TRBJ2-4 and V is TRBV7-9, with 10 bases that match TRBD1. Germline assignment: CDR1 SEHNR and CDR2 FQNEAQ (reference sequence). The CDR3 loop spans 14 amino acids. J gave up 7 bases and V 3 bases, and 3 bases lay outside the gene matches. This CDR3 is CASSFGDRGNIQYF. CDR3 bases: TGTGCCAGCAGCTTTGGGGACAGGGGTAACATTCAGTACTTC.

This sequence joins TRBV5-1 and TRBJ2-7; weak D call: TRBD2 (6 bases). The ends were cut back, 3 bases at V and 3 bases at J, with 16 bases in the middle. The CDR3 covers 15 residues. Germline assignment: CDR1 SGHRS and CDR2 YFSETQ. The CDR3 sequence is CASSSGTSSNYEQYF. Written as DNA, the CDR3 is TGCGCCAGCAGCTCGGGCACTAGCTCGAACTACGAGCAGTACTTC.

The chain couples TRBV28 to TRBJ2-5; TRBD1 is a possible D gene (6 bases). Germline V CDR1 and CDR2: MDHEN, SYDVKM. Trimming removed 6 bases at V and 5 bases at J, with 19 bases between. There are 15 residues in the CDR3. CDR3 in amino acids: CASRTQRTARETQYF. CDR3 sequence (DNA): TGTGCCAGCAGAACCCAGCGGACAGCCCGGGAGACCCAGTACTTC.

This clonotype was detected ten times or more. This sequence joins TRBV7-6 and TRBJ2-3; the match to TRBD2 covers 9 bases. V lost 4 bases and J lost 3; bases outside the gene matches: 8. Germline assignment: CDR1 SGHVS and CDR2 FNYEAQ. The CDR3 is 16 residues long. CDR3 DNA: TGTGCCAGCAGCTCACACGGACTAGCGACAACAGATACGCAGTATTTT. It translates to CASSSHGLATTDTQYF.

This clonotype was detected a few times. The V gene is TRBV6-6, the J gene TRBJ1-1, with D maybe TRBD1 (5 bases). The germline gives CDR1 MNHNY, CDR2 SVGAGI (reference sequence). Trimming left V 5 bases short and J 0 bases short, with 13 bases between. This CDR3 has 15 residues. CDR3 sequence reads: CASSPGGSMNTEAFF. The DNA of the CDR3 is TGTGCCAGCAGTCCTGGGGGTTCTATGAACACTGAAGCTTTCTTT.

This clonotype was detected ten times or more. V gene TRBV27 combines with J gene TRBJ2-7; D is unclear. V was cut by 5 bases and J by 3 bases, with 11 bases left in between. CDR3 length: 13 amino acids. Germline lookup yields CDR1 MNHEY and CDR2 SMNVEV (reference sequence). CDR3 protein: CASSQSNLYEQYF. CDR3 nucleotides: TGTGCCAGCAGTCAAAGCAACCTCTACGAGCAGTACTTC.

This clonotype has just a few counts. This rearrangement joins TRBV10-3 to TRBJ1-1; no clear D gene. The V end was cut by 0 bases, the J end by 1 base, with 6 bases between. The CDR3 consists of 14 residues. Germline CDR1 is ENHRY and CDR2 is SYGVKD. CDR3 sequence reads: CAISESKGNTEAFF. The DNA for the CDR3 is TGTGCCATCAGTGAGTCGAAAGGGAACACTGAAGCTTTCTTT.

In its sample, this clonotype was seen a few times. This chain connects TRBV3-1 to TRBJ2-5; D unclear. V dropped 4 bases and J dropped 4 bases, with 7 bases sitting between them. From germline, CDR1 is LGHDT and CDR2 YNNKEL (reference sequence). This CDR3 has 12 residues. CDR3 region: CASSRKGETQYF. The CDR3, as DNA: TGTGCCAGCAGCCGTAAGGGAGAGACCCAGTACTTC.

This clonotype appeared a few times. This chain links TRBV7-2 with TRBJ2-2; D unclear. Germline V gives CDR1 SGHTA, CDR2 FQGNSA. The germline V and J ends were trimmed by 5 bases and 1 base, with 11 bases remaining between them. The CDR3 loop spans 15 amino acids. The CDR3 here is CASSVQKMNTGELFF. CDR3 nucleotide sequence: TGTGCCAGCAGCGTACAGAAGATGAACACCGGGGAGCTGTTTTTT.

With regard to this clonotype: This could be a read error, since a much larger clone is one nucleotide away. The chain combines TRBV30 with TRBJ2-3; D gene uncertain. This CDR3 has 13 amino acids. V lost 2 bases and J 0 bases, leaving 6 bases between the germline ends. CDR1 is GTSNPN, CDR2 SVGIG, per germline (reference sequence). CDR3 in amino acids: CAWSSWSTDTQYF. The CDR3 DNA follows: TGTGCCTGGAGTTCCTGGAGCACAGATACGCAGTATTTT.

This clonotype has a handful of counts. This chain links TRBV12-3 or TRBV12-4 with TRBJ1-5; D may be TRBD1 (6 bases). The ends were cut back, 5 bases at V and 10 bases at J, with 12 bases in the middle. The CDR3 has 12 amino acids. This chain's CDR3 is CASSPGDNPQHF. In DNA, the CDR3 is TGTGCCAGCAGTCCCGGGGACAATCCCCAGCATTTT.

At least ten counts were recorded for this clonotype. The chain employs TRBV7-9 and TRBJ1-1; no reliable D call. CDR1 is SEHNR and CDR2 is FQNEAQ in the germline V gene (reference sequence). The CDR3 extends over 11 amino acids. Trimming took off 4 bases at V and 7 bases at J, with 7 bases between the two ends. CDR3 loop: CASSSQSEAFF. CDR3 nucleotides: TGTGCCAGCAGCTCCCAAAGTGAAGCTTTCTTT.

The chain couples TRBV12-3 or TRBV12-4 to TRBJ1-4; TRBD1 is a possible D gene (6 bases). The V end was cut by 3 bases, the J end by 8 bases, with 13 bases between. The CDR3 totals 14 residues. The CDR3 protein is CASSLRDNREKLFF. CDR3 DNA: TGTGCCAGCAGTTTGCGGGACAATAGGGAAAAACTGTTTTTT.

This chain links TRBV30 with TRBJ2-7; D is perhaps TRBD2 (6 bases). Trimming left V 2 bases short and J 0 bases short, with 11 bases between. The CDR3 spans 14 residues. Germline lookup yields CDR1 GTSNPN and CDR2 SVGIG (reference sequence). In DNA, the CDR3 is TGTGCCTGGAGTATTGGAGGGATCTCCTACGAGCAGTACTTC. Its protein is CAWSIGGISYEQYF.

In this sample, this clonotype turned up many times. The rearrangement joins TRBV24-1 to TRBJ2-7; no definite D call. Between the trimmed V and J ends, which lost 7 bases and 0 bases, there was a span of 12 bases. This CDR3 spans 14 amino acids. The germline V gene has CDR1 KGHDR and CDR2 SFDVKD. CDR3 nucleotides: TGTGCCACCAGACGGACCCCACCCTCCTACGAGCAGTACTTC. As protein: CATRRTPPSYEQYF.

The chain is built from TRBV12-3 or TRBV12-4 and TRBJ1-4; TRBD1 agrees at 10 bases. This CDR3 contains 15 residues. V lost 5 bases and J lost 7; bases outside the gene matches: 7. The CDR3 nucleotides read TGTGCCAGCAGTCCTCGGGACAGGGGAGGTGAAAAACTGTTTTTT. Residues: CASSPRDRGGEKLFF.

This clonotype was seen ten or more times. The chain is built from TRBV7-9 and TRBJ2-2; perhaps TRBD1 as D (6 bases). V was trimmed by 5 bases and J by 1 base, leaving 14 bases between them. The CDR3 contains 16 residues. Germline-derived CDR1 and CDR2 are SEHNR and FQNEAQ (reference sequence). The CDR3 here is CASSRPTGRNTGELFF. In nucleotides, the CDR3 is TGTGCCAGCAGCCGCCCCACAGGGAGGAACACCGGGGAGCTGTTTTTT.

V gene TRBV6-5 combines with J gene TRBJ2-7; TRBD2 aligns across 10 bases. V lost 4 bases and J lost 5; bases outside the gene matches: 8. The CDR3 loop spans 15 amino acids. CDR1 is MNHEY, CDR2 SVGAGI, per germline. The CDR3 here is CASSSPTSGKNEQYF. The CDR3 DNA sequence: TGTGCCAGCAGTTCCCCCACTAGCGGGAAGAACGAGCAGTACTTC.

V and J are TRBV11-1 and TRBJ1-1; 9 nucleotides agree with TRBD1. This CDR3 region has 17 residues. Germline CDR1 reads SGHAT; CDR2 reads FQDESV (reference sequence). V lost 2 bases to trimming and J lost 5 bases; unmatched junction nucleotides: 12. CDR3 sequence reads: CASSLTGGRLGSTEAFF. The CDR3 region has the DNA TGTGCCAGCAGCTTAACAGGGGGCAGGTTGGGTTCGACTGAAGCTTTCTTT. The full variable domain, completed using reference TRBV11-1 and TRBJ1-1, is EAEVAQSPRYKITEKSQAVAFWCDPISGHATLYWYRQILGQGPELLVQFQDESVVDDSQLPKDRFSAERLKGVDSTLKIQPAELGDSAMYLCASSLTGGRLGSTEAFFGQGTRLTVV.

This clonotype occurred many times. The chain uses TRBV30 and TRBJ2-3; 7 bases align to TRBD2. This CDR3 is built from 14 residues. Germline values: CDR1 GTSNPN, CDR2 SVGIG (reference sequence). The V segment lost 6 bases and the J segment 1 base; nucleotides outside the gene matches: 7. CDR3 sequence reads: CACYAGVGTDTQYF. The CDR3 DNA reads TGTGCCTGCTATGCGGGAGTGGGCACAGATACGCAGTATTTT.